A selection of T cell receptor beta chains follows, all from one sample in a study of T cells after yellow fever vaccination. TCRdb itself ran the 5' RACE reads through MiXCR, one entry per CDR3 protein. The sample holds about 220,000 distinct CDR3 sequences; 3% to 3.5% are singletons and the top ten take around 3.2%. Sample: CD4+ T cells sorted from PBMCs, taken 10 days after the yellow fever booster vaccination. These receptors originate from a man between 18 and 29 years old who received the YFV17D yellow fever vaccine. The CDR3 runs from the conserved cysteine through the conserved F or W. A D gene is named only where the DNA matches it firmly. Clone sizes are given selectively: once, few, many, or a class where the clone is expanded.

abundance: many
d_gene: .
v_gene: TRBV7-2
j_gene: TRBJ2-1
CDR3nt: TGTGCCAGCAGCTTAGTTAGCGGACGATGGGTTAATGAGCAGTTCTTC
CDR3aa: CASSLVSGRWVNEQFF

abundance: few
d_gene: .
v_gene: TRBV5-1
j_gene: TRBJ2-3
CDR3nt: TGCGCCAGCAGCTTGGTGTTCGCAGATACGCAGTATTTT
CDR3aa: CASSLVFADTQYF

abundance: many
d_gene: .
v_gene: TRBV12-3/TRBV12-4
j_gene: TRBJ1-6
CDR3nt: TGTGCCAGCACCAAGACGGGAGGAGGTAATTCACCCCTCCACTTT
CDR3aa: CASTKTGGGNSPLHF

abundance: many
d_gene: .
v_gene: TRBV12-3/TRBV12-4
j_gene: TRBJ1-2
CDR3nt: TGTGCCAGCAGTTTGGTGCCAGGGGACTATGGCTACACCTTC
CDR3aa: CASSLVPGDYGYTF

abundance: many
d_gene: TRBD1
v_gene: TRBV6-6
j_gene: TRBJ1-6
CDR3nt: TGTGCCAGCAGGCGGACAGGACAGATCTCACCCCTCCACTTT
CDR3aa: CASRRTGQISPLHF

abundance: many
d_gene: .
v_gene: TRBV7-7
j_gene: TRBJ2-7
CDR3nt: TGTGCCAGCAGCTTAGGGGTCGGGGGCGAGCAGTACTTC
CDR3aa: CASSLGVGGEQYF

abundance: few
d_gene: TRBD1
v_gene: TRBV3-1
j_gene: TRBJ1-3
CDR3nt: TGTGCCAGCAGGGGGACAGGGGGAAATGGAAACACCATATATTTT
CDR3aa: CASRGTGGNGNTIYF

abundance: many
d_gene: .
v_gene: TRBV24-1
j_gene: TRBJ2-3
CDR3nt: TGTGCCACCAGTGACCCCCGACAGGGAGGGGTCACAGATACGCAGTATTTT
CDR3aa: CATSDPRQGGVTDTQYF

abundance: many
d_gene: .
v_gene: TRBV21-1
j_gene: TRBJ2-3
CDR3nt: TGTGCCAGCAGAGACCAGGGTCGTCAAACAGATACGCAGTATTTT
CDR3aa: CASRDQGRQTDTQYF

abundance: few
d_gene: .
v_gene: TRBV7-2
j_gene: TRBJ2-7
CDR3nt: TGTGCCAGCACCACCGGGACACGGTACGAGCAGTACTTC
CDR3aa: CASTTGTRYEQYF

abundance: many
d_gene: TRBD1
v_gene: TRBV5-5
j_gene: TRBJ1-1
CDR3nt: TGTGCCAGCAGCTTGAACAGGGGATTTAACACTGAAGCTTTCTTT
CDR3aa: CASSLNRGFNTEAFF

abundance: many
d_gene: TRBD1
v_gene: TRBV10-3
j_gene: TRBJ1-2
CDR3nt: TGTGCCATCAGTGGGAAGCCCGGACAGGGGCCTAACTATGGCTACACCTTC
CDR3aa: CAISGKPGQGPNYGYTF

abundance: few
d_gene: .
v_gene: TRBV14
j_gene: TRBJ2-5
CDR3nt: TGTGCCAGCAGCCAATTTAAGCCCCTCTCCCAAGAGACCCAGTACTTC
CDR3aa: CASSQFKPLSQETQYF

abundance: .
d_gene: TRBD1
v_gene: TRBV20-1
j_gene: TRBJ1-5
CDR3nt: TGCAGTGCTCCTTCCACCGGGACAGGGGGTAGCAATCAGCCCCAGCATTTT
CDR3aa: CSAPSTGTGGSNQPQHF

abundance: .
d_gene: .
v_gene: TRBV7-8
j_gene: TRBJ1-6
CDR3nt: TGTGCCAGCAGCCGCTCGAACAGGAGTAGGGCACCCCTCCACTTT
CDR3aa: CASSRSNRSRAPLHF

abundance: .
d_gene: .
v_gene: TRBV19
j_gene: TRBJ1-4
CDR3nt: TGTGCCAGTAGTATGAAACAGGATGAAAAACTGTTTTTT
CDR3aa: CASSMKQDEKLFF

abundance: many
d_gene: TRBD1
v_gene: TRBV18
j_gene: TRBJ1-4
CDR3nt: TGTGCCAGCTCGTCCGGGACAGGGGAGAATGAAAAACTGTTTTTT
CDR3aa: CASSSGTGENEKLFF

abundance: .
d_gene: TRBD1
v_gene: TRBV6-2/TRBV6-3
j_gene: TRBJ2-2
CDR3nt: TGTGCCGGGGGGACAGGGAACACCGGGGAGCTGTTTTTT
CDR3aa: CAGGTGNTGELFF

abundance: .
d_gene: .
v_gene: TRBV7-2
j_gene: TRBJ2-4
CDR3nt: TGTGCCAGCAGCTTTTACAGGGCCGGGGGAAACATTCAGTACTTC
CDR3aa: CASSFYRAGGNIQYF

abundance: many
d_gene: .
v_gene: TRBV4-2
j_gene: TRBJ1-2
CDR3nt: TGTGCCAGCAGCCAAGATAGACCGACCCATGGCTACACCTTC
CDR3aa: CASSQDRPTHGYTF

abundance: few
d_gene: TRBD1
v_gene: TRBV29-1
j_gene: TRBJ2-5
CDR3nt: TGCAGCGTAGTGGGACAGGGGAACCAAGAGACCCAGTACTTC
CDR3aa: CSVVGQGNQETQYF

abundance: .
d_gene: TRBD1
v_gene: TRBV11-1
j_gene: TRBJ2-6
CDR3nt: TGTGCCAGCAGCCCCCGGGACAGTCGGACTGGGGCCAACGTCCTGACTTTC
CDR3aa: CASSPRDSRTGANVLTF

abundance: many
d_gene: .
v_gene: TRBV6-5
j_gene: TRBJ1-1
CDR3nt: TGTGCCAGCAGTTACTCGGGGGCGCAAAACACTGAAGCTTTCTTT
CDR3aa: CASSYSGAQNTEAFF

abundance: .
d_gene: .
v_gene: TRBV6-1
j_gene: TRBJ1-5
CDR3nt: TGTGCCAGCGGTTGGGCTGTGGGGTCGAGCAATCAGCCCCAGCATTTT
CDR3aa: CASGWAVGSSNQPQHF

abundance: many
d_gene: .
v_gene: TRBV27
j_gene: TRBJ2-3
CDR3nt: TGTGCCAGCAGTTCCCGAGGGGGGGCGGCACCGAGGACAGATACGCAGTATTTT
CDR3aa: CASSSRGGAAPRTDTQYF

abundance: many
d_gene: TRBD2
v_gene: TRBV18
j_gene: TRBJ2-1
CDR3nt: TGTGCCAGCTCACCACGAGTGGGACTAGCGGGGACCCTACAGGAGGATGAGCAGTTCTTC
CDR3aa: CASSPRVGLAGTLQEDEQFF

abundance: few
d_gene: .
v_gene: TRBV19
j_gene: TRBJ1-1
CDR3nt: TGTGCCAGTAGCAGACAGGTACTGAACACTGAAGCTTTCTTT
CDR3aa: CASSRQVLNTEAFF

abundance: many
d_gene: .
v_gene: TRBV7-2
j_gene: TRBJ2-5
CDR3nt: TGTGCCAGCAGCATCGTGGGGACCCAGTACTTC
CDR3aa: CASSIVGTQYF

abundance: many
d_gene: .
v_gene: TRBV7-2
j_gene: TRBJ2-3
CDR3nt: TGTGCCAGCAGCTTCAAGGGGTCAACGCTGGGCACAGATACGCAGTATTTT
CDR3aa: CASSFKGSTLGTDTQYF

abundance: .
d_gene: .
v_gene: TRBV7-6
j_gene: TRBJ1-4
CDR3nt: TGTGCCAGCAGCGACAGAGGAACTTGGGCAACTAATGAAAAACTGTTTTTT
CDR3aa: CASSDRGTWATNEKLFF

abundance: many
d_gene: .
v_gene: TRBV29-1
j_gene: TRBJ2-7
CDR3nt: TGCAGCGTTGACGTTAACTCCTACGAGCAGTACTTC
CDR3aa: CSVDVNSYEQYF

abundance: .
d_gene: .
v_gene: TRBV19
j_gene: TRBJ2-2
CDR3nt: TGTGCCAGTAGTTCACAGAGCACCGGGGAGCTGTTTTTT
CDR3aa: CASSSQSTGELFF

abundance: few
d_gene: .
v_gene: TRBV7-2
j_gene: TRBJ1-2
CDR3nt: TGTGCCAGCAGCAGGGGACGGAGGAATGGCTACACCTTC
CDR3aa: CASSRGRRNGYTF

abundance: .
d_gene: .
v_gene: TRBV7-2
j_gene: TRBJ1-4
CDR3nt: TGTGCCAGCAGCCCCGGAAGCTGGGGCGAAAAACTGTTTTTT
CDR3aa: CASSPGSWGEKLFF

abundance: .
d_gene: .
v_gene: TRBV2
j_gene: TRBJ1-2
CDR3nt: TGTGCCAGCTGCTGGACAGACTACTATGGCTACACCTTC
CDR3aa: CASCWTDYYGYTF

abundance: many
d_gene: .
v_gene: TRBV2
j_gene: TRBJ2-5
CDR3nt: TGTGCCAGCAGCCGGGAGACCCAGTACTTC
CDR3aa: CASSRETQYF

abundance: few
d_gene: TRBD2
v_gene: TRBV28
j_gene: TRBJ2-3
CDR3nt: TGTGCCAGCAGGGGACTAGTAGATACGCAGTATTTT
CDR3aa: CASRGLVDTQYF

abundance: many
d_gene: .
v_gene: TRBV19
j_gene: TRBJ2-3
CDR3nt: TGTGCCAGTAGTCCGTACCGTGGCACAGATACGCAGTATTTT
CDR3aa: CASSPYRGTDTQYF

abundance: many
d_gene: .
v_gene: TRBV2
j_gene: TRBJ1-1
CDR3nt: TGTGCCAGCAGTGTTGGGACTGAAGCTTTCTTT
CDR3aa: CASSVGTEAFF

abundance: .
d_gene: TRBD1
v_gene: TRBV15
j_gene: TRBJ1-1
CDR3nt: TGTGCCACCAGCGGGAGACAGGGTATCACTGAAGCTTTCTTT
CDR3aa: CATSGRQGITEAFF

abundance: few
d_gene: TRBD1
v_gene: TRBV7-2
j_gene: TRBJ2-5
CDR3nt: TGTGCCAGCGGACCCCGGACAGGGAGGGAGACCCAGTACTTC
CDR3aa: CASGPRTGRETQYF

abundance: few
d_gene: .
v_gene: TRBV6-5
j_gene: TRBJ1-5
CDR3nt: TGTGCCAGCAGGAAGGGGGGGGGGCAGGTTTTTCGCAATCAGCCCCAGCATTTT
CDR3aa: CASRKGGGQVFRNQPQHF

abundance: few
d_gene: .
v_gene: TRBV29-1
j_gene: TRBJ1-2
CDR3nt: TGCAGCGCCCTGGACCGAAACTATGGCTACACCTTC
CDR3aa: CSALDRNYGYTF

abundance: few
d_gene: TRBD1
v_gene: TRBV4-3
j_gene: TRBJ1-2
CDR3nt: TGCGCCAGCAGCCAACTAAACCCCGGGACAGGGGGCGGCTACACCTTC
CDR3aa: CASSQLNPGTGGGYTF

abundance: few
d_gene: TRBD1
v_gene: TRBV19
j_gene: TRBJ1-2
CDR3nt: TGTGCCAGTGGGACAGCCGACCCCGTCTTC
CDR3aa: CASGTADPVF

abundance: .
d_gene: .
v_gene: TRBV20-1
j_gene: TRBJ1-1
CDR3nt: TGCAGTGCTAGATGGGGAGGGCCGAACACTGAAGCTTTCTTT
CDR3aa: CSARWGGPNTEAFF

abundance: many
d_gene: .
v_gene: TRBV7-9
j_gene: TRBJ1-6
CDR3nt: TGTGCCAGCAGCTCGTCGGGGGCTGACTCACCCCTCCACTTT
CDR3aa: CASSSSGADSPLHF

abundance: many
d_gene: .
v_gene: TRBV18
j_gene: TRBJ2-6
CDR3nt: TGTGCCAGCTCACTTCCACAGGGAACTGGGGCCAACGTCCTGACTTTC
CDR3aa: CASSLPQGTGANVLTF

abundance: many
d_gene: .
v_gene: TRBV7-2
j_gene: TRBJ2-3
CDR3nt: TGTGCCAGCAGCTTAAACGGACAGAGCACAGATACGCAGTATTTT
CDR3aa: CASSLNGQSTDTQYF

abundance: .
d_gene: .
v_gene: TRBV29-1
j_gene: TRBJ2-3
CDR3nt: TGCAGCGTTCGCCACAAAGATACGCAGTATTTT
CDR3aa: CSVRHKDTQYF